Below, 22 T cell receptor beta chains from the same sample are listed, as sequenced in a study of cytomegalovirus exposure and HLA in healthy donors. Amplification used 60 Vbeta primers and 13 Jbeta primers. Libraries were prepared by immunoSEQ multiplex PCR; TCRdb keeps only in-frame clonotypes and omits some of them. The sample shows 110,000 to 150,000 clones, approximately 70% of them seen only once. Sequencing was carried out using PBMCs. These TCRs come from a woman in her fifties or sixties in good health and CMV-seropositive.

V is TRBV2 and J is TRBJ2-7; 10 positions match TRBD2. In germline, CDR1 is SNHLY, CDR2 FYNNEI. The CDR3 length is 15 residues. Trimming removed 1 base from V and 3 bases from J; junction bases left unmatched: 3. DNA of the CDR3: TGTGCCAGCAGTGAAGAAGGACTAGCGGTCTACGAGCAGTACTTC. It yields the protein CASSEEGLAVYEQYF. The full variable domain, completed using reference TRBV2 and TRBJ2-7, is EPEVTQTPSHQVTQMGQEVILRCVPISNHLYFYWYRQILGQKVEFLVSFYNNEISEKSEIFDDQFSVERPDGSNFTLKIRSTKLEDSAMYFCASSEEGLAVYEQYFGPGTRLTVT.

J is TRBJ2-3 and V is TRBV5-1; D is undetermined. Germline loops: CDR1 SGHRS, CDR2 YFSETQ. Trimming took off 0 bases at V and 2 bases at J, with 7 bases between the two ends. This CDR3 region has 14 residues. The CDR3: CASSLAPPTDTQYF. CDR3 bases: TGCGCCAGCAGCTTGGCTCCCCCCACAGATACGCAGTATTTT.

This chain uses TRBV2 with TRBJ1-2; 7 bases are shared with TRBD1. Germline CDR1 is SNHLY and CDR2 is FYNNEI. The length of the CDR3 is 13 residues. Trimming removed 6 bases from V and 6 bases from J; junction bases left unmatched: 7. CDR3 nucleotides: TGTGCCAGCAGGGAGGGACAGCAGCATGGCTACACCTTC. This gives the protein CASREGQQHGYTF.

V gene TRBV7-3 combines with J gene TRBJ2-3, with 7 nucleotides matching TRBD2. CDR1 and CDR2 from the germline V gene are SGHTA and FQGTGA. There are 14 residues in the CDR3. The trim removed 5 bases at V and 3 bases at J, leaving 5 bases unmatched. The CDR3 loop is CASSMIAGTDTQYF. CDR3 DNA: TGTGCCAGCAGCATGATAGCGGGTACAGATACGCAGTATTTT.

Here the CDR3 reads CASSPGHTNTGELFF. The CDR3 DNA reads TGCGCCAGCAGCCCGGGACACACGAACACCGGGGAGCTGTTTTTT. This chain joins TRBV5-1 and TRBJ2-2, with D possibly being TRBD1 (6 bases). Germline loops: CDR1 SGHRS, CDR2 YFSETQ. This CDR3 has 15 amino acids. The ends were cut back, 4 bases at V and 0 bases at J, with 10 bases in the middle.

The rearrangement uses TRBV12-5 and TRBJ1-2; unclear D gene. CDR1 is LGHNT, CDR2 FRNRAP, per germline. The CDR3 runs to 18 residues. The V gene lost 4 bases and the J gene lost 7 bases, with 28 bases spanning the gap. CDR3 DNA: TGTGCTAGTGGTTATAATGTGGGGAGGACGGTCTCCCCCAGTGGCTACACCTTC. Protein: CASGYNVGRTVSPSGYTF.

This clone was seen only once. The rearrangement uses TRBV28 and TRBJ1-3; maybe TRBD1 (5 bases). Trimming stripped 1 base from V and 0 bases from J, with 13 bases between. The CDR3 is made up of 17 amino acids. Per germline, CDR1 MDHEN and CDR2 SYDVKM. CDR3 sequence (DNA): TGTGCCAGCAGTTTATCGGGACTCTTTATCTCTGGAAACACCATATATTTT. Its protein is CASSLSGLFISGNTIYF.

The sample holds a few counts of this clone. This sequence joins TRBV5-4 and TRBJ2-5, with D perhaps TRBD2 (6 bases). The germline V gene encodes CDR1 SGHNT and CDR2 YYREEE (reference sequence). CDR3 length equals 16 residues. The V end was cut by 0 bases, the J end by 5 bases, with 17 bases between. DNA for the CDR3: TGTGCCAGCAGCTTGGGGACACCGGGGGTGGGGGAGACCCAGTACTTC. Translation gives CASSLGTPGVGETQYF.

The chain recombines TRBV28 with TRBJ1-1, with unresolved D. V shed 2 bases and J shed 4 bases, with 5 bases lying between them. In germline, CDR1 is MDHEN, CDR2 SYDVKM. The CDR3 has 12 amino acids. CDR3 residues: CASSLQATEAFF. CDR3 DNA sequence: TGTGCCAGCAGTTTACAGGCCACTGAAGCTTTCTTT.

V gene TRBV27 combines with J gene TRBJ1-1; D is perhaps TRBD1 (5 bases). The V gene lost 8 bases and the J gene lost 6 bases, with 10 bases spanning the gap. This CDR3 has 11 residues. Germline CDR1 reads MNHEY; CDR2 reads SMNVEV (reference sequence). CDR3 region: CASSRGSEAFF. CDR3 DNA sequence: TGTGCCAGCTCAAGGGGCTCTGAAGCTTTCTTT.

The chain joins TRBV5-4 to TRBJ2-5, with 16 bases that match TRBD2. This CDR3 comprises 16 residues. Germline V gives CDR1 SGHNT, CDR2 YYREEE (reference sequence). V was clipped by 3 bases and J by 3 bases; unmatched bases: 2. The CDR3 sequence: CASSSGLAGGEETQYF. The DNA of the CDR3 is TGTGCCAGCAGCTCGGGACTAGCGGGGGGGGAAGAGACCCAGTACTTC.

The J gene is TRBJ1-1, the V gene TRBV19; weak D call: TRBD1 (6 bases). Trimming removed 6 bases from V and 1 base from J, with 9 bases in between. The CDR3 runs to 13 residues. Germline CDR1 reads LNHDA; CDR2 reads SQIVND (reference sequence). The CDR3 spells CASRRQENTEAFF. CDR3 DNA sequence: TGTGCCAGTAGAAGACAGGAGAACACTGAAGCTTTCTTT.

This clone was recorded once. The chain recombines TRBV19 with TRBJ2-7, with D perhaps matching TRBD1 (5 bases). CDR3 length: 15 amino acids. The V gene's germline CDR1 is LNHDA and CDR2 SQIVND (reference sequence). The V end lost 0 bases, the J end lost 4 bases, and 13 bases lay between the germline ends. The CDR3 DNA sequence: TGTGCCAGTAGTATAGAGGCGACAGCTACTTACGAGCAGTACTTC. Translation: CASSIEATATYEQYF. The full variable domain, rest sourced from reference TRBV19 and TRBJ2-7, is DGGITQSPKYLFRKEGQNVTLSCEQNLNHDAMYWYRQDPGQGLRLIYYSQIVNDFQKGDIAEGYSVSREKKESFPLTVTSAQKNPTAFYLCASSIEATATYEQYFGPGTRLTVT.

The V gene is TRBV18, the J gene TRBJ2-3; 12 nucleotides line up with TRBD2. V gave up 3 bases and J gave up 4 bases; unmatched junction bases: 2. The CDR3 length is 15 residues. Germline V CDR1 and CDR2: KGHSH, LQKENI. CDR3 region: CASSPTSGSSDTQYF. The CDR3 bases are TGTGCCAGCTCACCGACTAGCGGGAGTTCAGATACGCAGTATTTT.

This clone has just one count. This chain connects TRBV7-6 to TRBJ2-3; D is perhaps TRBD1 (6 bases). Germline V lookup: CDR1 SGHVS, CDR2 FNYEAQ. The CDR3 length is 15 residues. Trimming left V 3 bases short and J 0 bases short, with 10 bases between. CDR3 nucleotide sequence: TGTGCCAGCAGCTTGGGGACAACTAGCACAGATACGCAGTATTTT. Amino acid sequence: CASSLGTTSTDTQYF.

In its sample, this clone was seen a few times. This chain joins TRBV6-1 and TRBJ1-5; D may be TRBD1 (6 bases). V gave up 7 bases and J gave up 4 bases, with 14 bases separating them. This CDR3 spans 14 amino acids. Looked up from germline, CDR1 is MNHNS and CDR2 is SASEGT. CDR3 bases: TGTGCCAGCAACCTTGGACAGTCGAATCAGCCCCAGCATTTT. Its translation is CASNLGQSNQPQHF.

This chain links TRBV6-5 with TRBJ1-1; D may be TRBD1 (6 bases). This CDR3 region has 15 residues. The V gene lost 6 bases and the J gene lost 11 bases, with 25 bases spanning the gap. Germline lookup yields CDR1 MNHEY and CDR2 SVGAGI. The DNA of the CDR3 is TGTGCCAGCAGCCCATACAAAACAGGGATTATGCTTGCTTTCTTT. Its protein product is CASSPYKTGIMLAFF.

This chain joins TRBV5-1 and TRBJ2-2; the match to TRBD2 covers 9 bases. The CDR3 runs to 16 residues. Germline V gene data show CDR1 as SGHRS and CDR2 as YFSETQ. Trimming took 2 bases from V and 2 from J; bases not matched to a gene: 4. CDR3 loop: CASSFSGSTNTGELFF. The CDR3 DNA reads TGCGCCAGCAGCTTTAGCGGGAGCACCAACACCGGGGAGCTGTTTTTT. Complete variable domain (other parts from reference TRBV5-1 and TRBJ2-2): KAGVTQTPRYLIKTRGQQVTLSCSPISGHRSVSWYQQTPGQGLQFLFEYFSETQRNKGNFPGRFSGRQFSNSRSEMNVSTLELGDSALYLCASSFSGSTNTGELFFGEGSRLTVL.

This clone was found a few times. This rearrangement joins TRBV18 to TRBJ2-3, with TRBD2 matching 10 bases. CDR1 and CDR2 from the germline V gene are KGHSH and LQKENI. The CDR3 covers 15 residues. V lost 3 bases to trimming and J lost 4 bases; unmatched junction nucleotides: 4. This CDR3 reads CASSPISGRSDTQYF. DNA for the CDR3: TGTGCCAGCTCACCGATTAGCGGGAGGTCAGATACGCAGTATTTT.

The CDR3 region is CASSQDGGTSGRGQTQYF. CDR3 sequence (DNA): TGTGCCAGCAGCCAAGATGGCGGGACTAGCGGGAGAGGGCAGACCCAGTACTTC. The rearrangement joins TRBV14 to TRBJ2-5; TRBD2 agrees at 14 bases. From germline, CDR1 is SGHDN and CDR2 FVKESK. The CDR3 is 18 amino acids. The J segment lost 6 bases and the V segment lost 0 bases, leaving 9 bases of the junction unmatched.

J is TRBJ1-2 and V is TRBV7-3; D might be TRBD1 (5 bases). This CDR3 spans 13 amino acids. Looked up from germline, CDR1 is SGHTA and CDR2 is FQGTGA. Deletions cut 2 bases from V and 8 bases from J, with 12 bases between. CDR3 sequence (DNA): TGTGCCAGCAGCTTAGACAATGACAGCGGCTACACCTTC. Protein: CASSLDNDSGYTF.

This CDR3 is CASSYFRGTEAFF. CDR3 sequence (DNA): TGTGCCAGCAGTTATTTTCGAGGAACTGAAGCTTTCTTT. V usage is TRBV27 and J usage is TRBJ1-1; D unresolved. CDR3 length equals 13 residues. Deletions cut 4 bases from V and 5 bases from J, with 11 bases between. CDR1 and CDR2 (germline): MNHEY, SMNVEV (reference sequence).